These 13 T cell receptor beta chains were sequenced from one sample in a study of blood T cell repertoires in COVID-19. TCRdb keeps only in-frame clones here, not all; method: immunoSEQ multiplex PCR. Among 53,000 or so clones listed, around 86% were seen once. Sequencing was done on a sample of peripheral blood. Every receptor here comes from an older man with acute or convalescent COVID-19.

This sequence joins TRBV7-2 and TRBJ2-3; D is uncertain. There are 14 residues in the CDR3. Per germline, CDR1 SGHTA and CDR2 FQGNSA. The germline V and J ends were trimmed by 4 bases and 1 base, with 9 bases remaining between them. The CDR3 spells CASSSRLRTDTQYF. The CDR3 coding sequence is TGTGCCAGCAGCTCACGACTGCGCACAGATACGCAGTATTTT.

The rearrangement links TRBV11-2 to TRBJ2-7, with D possibly being TRBD1 (6 bases). This CDR3 contains 15 residues. In germline, CDR1 is SGHAT, CDR2 FQNNGV. V was trimmed by 2 bases and J by 3 bases, leaving 14 bases between them. This CDR3 is CASSLQGIGVYEQYF. The DNA of the CDR3 is TGTGCCAGCAGCTTACAGGGGATAGGGGTCTACGAGCAGTACTTC.

The chain recombines TRBV4-1 with TRBJ1-2, with D possibly TRBD1 on 5 matching bases. The CDR3 loop spans 15 amino acids. The V end lost 0 bases, the J end lost 4 bases, and 12 bases lay between the germline ends. The germline V gene encodes CDR1 MGHRA and CDR2 YSYEKL. The CDR3 region is CASSQEDGGFYGYTF. The CDR3 nucleotides read TGCGCCAGCAGCCAAGAGGACGGGGGGTTCTATGGCTACACCTTC.

This sequence joins TRBV3-1 (or the pseudogene TRBV3-2) and TRBJ2-6, with 13 bases that match TRBD2. J lost 2 bases, V lost 6 bases, and 4 bases had no gene match. The length of the CDR3 is 17 residues. In germline, CDR1 is LGHDT, CDR2 YNNKEL (reference sequence). CDR3 nucleotide sequence: TGTGCCAGCAGTAGGGGACTAGCGGGGACTGGGGCCAACGTCCTGACTTTC. Amino acid sequence: CASSRGLAGTGANVLTF.

J is TRBJ1-4 and V is TRBV10-3; 8 nucleotides align to TRBD1. CDR1 ENHRY and CDR2 SYGVKD come from the germline V gene. CDR3 length: 17 amino acids. V shed 3 bases, J shed 4 bases, and the junction held 10 bases outside the gene matches. CDR3 amino acids: CAISDPEEGQVNEKLFF. As DNA, the CDR3 is TGTGCCATCAGTGACCCCGAGGAGGGACAGGTTAATGAAAAACTGTTTTTT.

The V gene is TRBV27, the J gene TRBJ1-1; TRBD1 is a possible D gene (6 bases). Germline values: CDR1 MNHEY, CDR2 SMNVEV (reference sequence). The V end lost 5 bases, the J end lost 1 base, and 11 bases lay between the germline ends. This CDR3 has 14 amino acids. CDR3 DNA sequence: TGTGCCAGCAGTAGCAGGGGACAGAACACTGAAGCTTTCTTT. Protein product: CASSSRGQNTEAFF.

V usage is TRBV29-1 and J usage is TRBJ1-1; the D is unclear. In germline, CDR1 is SQVTM, CDR2 ANQGSEA. V dropped 5 bases and J dropped 3 bases, with 4 bases sitting between them. The length of the CDR3 is 10 residues. CDR3 sequence: CSVSDTEAFF. The DNA for the CDR3 is TGCAGCGTTTCCGACACTGAAGCTTTCTTT.

The chain uses TRBV29-1 and TRBJ1-2, with D hard to call. Trimming took 3 bases from V and 1 from J, leaving 6 bases between them. The CDR3 has 12 amino acids. Germline V gives CDR1 SQVTM, CDR2 ANQGSEA. This CDR3 is CSVDGYNYGYTF. The CDR3, as DNA: TGCAGCGTTGACGGGTATAACTATGGCTACACCTTC.

This rearrangement joins TRBV5-1 to TRBJ2-7; perhaps TRBD2 as D (5 bases). CDR1 SGHRS and CDR2 YFSETQ come from the germline V gene. V lost 0 bases and J lost 3, with 10 bases in between. This CDR3 has 14 residues. DNA for the CDR3: TGCGCCAGCAGCTTGGTTGGACTCTTCTACGAGCAGTACTTC. Encoded protein: CASSLVGLFYEQYF.

This chain joins TRBV19 and TRBJ1-5, with D tentatively TRBD1 (5 bases). V gave up 7 bases and J gave up 7 bases, with 11 bases separating them. The CDR3 covers 12 residues. From germline, CDR1 is LNHDA and CDR2 SQIVND (reference sequence). As DNA, the CDR3 is TGTGCCAGTACTATTACAGGCCAGCCCCAGCATTTT. Its protein product is CASTITGQPQHF.

This rearrangement joins TRBV14 to TRBJ2-2; 14 positions agree with TRBD2. V gave up 4 bases and J gave up 3 bases; unmatched junction bases: 4. CDR3 length: 17 amino acids. Germline values: CDR1 SGHDN, CDR2 FVKESK. The CDR3 DNA reads TGTGCCAGCAGCCTCCCGGGACTAGCGGGGGACACCGGGGAGCTGTTTTTT. Translating gives CASSLPGLAGDTGELFF.

This rearrangement joins TRBV14 to TRBJ1-1; TRBD1 is a possible D gene (5 bases). Looked up from germline, CDR1 is SGHDN and CDR2 is FVKESK. V gave up 1 base and J gave up 4 bases, with 10 bases separating them. The length of the CDR3 is 14 residues. The CDR3 DNA is TGTGCCAGCAGCCAAGTGATGGGGGGCACTGAAGCTTTCTTT. This gives the protein CASSQVMGGTEAFF.

V is TRBV5-6 and J is TRBJ1-6; TRBD1 agrees at 7 bases. This CDR3 is built from 15 residues. Germline lookup yields CDR1 SGHDT and CDR2 YYEEEE. Trimming took 7 bases from V and 4 from J; bases not matched to a gene: 8. The CDR3 is CASARGQVYNSPLHF. In DNA form, the CDR3 reads TGTGCCAGCGCCCGTGGACAGGTTTATAATTCACCCCTCCACTTT.